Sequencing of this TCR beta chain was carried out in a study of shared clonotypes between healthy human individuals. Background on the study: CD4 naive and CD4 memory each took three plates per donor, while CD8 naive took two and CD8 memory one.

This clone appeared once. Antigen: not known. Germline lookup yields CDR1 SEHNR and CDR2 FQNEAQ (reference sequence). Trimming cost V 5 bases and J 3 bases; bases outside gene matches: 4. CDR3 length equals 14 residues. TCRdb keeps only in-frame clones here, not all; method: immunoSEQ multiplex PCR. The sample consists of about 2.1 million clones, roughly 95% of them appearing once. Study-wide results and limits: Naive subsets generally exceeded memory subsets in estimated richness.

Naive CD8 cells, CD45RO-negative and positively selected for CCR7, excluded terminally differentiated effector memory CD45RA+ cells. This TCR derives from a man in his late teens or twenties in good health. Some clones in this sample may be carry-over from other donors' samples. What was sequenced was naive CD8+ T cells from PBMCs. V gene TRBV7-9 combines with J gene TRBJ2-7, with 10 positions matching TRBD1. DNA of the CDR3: TGTGCCAGCAGCCGACAGGGGGCGGTCTACGAGCAGTACTTC. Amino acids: CASSRQGAVYEQYF.